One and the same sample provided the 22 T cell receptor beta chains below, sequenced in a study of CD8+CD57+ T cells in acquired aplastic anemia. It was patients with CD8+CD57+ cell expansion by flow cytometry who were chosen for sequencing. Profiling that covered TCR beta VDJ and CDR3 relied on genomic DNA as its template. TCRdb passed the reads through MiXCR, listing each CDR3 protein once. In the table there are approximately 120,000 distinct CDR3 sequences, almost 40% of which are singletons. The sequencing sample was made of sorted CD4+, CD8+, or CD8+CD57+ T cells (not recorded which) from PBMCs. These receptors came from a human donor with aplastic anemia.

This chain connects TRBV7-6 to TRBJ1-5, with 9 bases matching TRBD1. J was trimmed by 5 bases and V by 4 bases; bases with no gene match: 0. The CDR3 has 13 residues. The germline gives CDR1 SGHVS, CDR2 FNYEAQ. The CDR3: CASSWDRDQPQHF. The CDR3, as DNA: TGTGCCAGCAGCTGGGACAGGGATCAGCCCCAGCATTTT.

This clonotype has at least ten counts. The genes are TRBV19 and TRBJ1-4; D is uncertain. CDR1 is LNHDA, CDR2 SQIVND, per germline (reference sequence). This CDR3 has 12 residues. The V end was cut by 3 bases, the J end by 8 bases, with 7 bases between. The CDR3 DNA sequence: TGTGCCAGTAGTATGGGCTTAGAAAAACTGTTTTTT. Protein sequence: CASSMGLEKLFF.

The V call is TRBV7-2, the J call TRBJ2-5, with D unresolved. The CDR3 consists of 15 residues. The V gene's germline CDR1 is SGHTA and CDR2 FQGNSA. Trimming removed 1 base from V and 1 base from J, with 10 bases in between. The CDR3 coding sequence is TGTGCCAGCAGCTTAGGAGCCACGATCCAAGAGACCCAGTACTTC. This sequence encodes CASSLGATIQETQYF.

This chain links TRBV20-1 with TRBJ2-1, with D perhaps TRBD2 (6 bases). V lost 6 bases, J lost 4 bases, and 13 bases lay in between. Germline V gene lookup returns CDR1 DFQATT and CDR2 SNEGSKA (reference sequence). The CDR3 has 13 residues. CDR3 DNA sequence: TGCAGTGCCGTCTCGGGGGAGTACAATGAGCAGTTCTTC. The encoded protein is CSAVSGEYNEQFF.

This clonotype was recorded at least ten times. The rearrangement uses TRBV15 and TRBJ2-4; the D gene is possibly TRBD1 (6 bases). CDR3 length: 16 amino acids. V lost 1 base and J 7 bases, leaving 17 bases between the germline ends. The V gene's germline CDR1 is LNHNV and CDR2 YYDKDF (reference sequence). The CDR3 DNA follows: TGTGCCACCAGCAGAGGAGCTGGGCAGGGGATCAACATTCAGTACTTC. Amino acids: CATSRGAGQGINIQYF.

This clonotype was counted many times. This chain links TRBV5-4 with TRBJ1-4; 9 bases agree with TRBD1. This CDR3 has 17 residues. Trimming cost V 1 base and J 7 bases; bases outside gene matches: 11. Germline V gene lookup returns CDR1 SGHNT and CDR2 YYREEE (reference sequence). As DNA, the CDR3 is TGTGCCAGCAGCTTGATTGGCGTTAACAGGGGGCCTGAAAAACTGTTTTTT. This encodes CASSLIGVNRGPEKLFF.

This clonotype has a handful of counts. In nucleotides, the CDR3 is TGTGCCAGCAGCTTGACAGGGGACCCAAAAGAGACCCAGTACTTC. Protein: CASSLTGDPKETQYF. This chain joins TRBV5-6 and TRBJ2-5; 7 positions match TRBD1. J was trimmed by 3 bases and V by 1 base; bases with no gene match: 6. The CDR3 extends over 15 amino acids. Germline V CDR1 and CDR2: SGHDT, YYEEEE.

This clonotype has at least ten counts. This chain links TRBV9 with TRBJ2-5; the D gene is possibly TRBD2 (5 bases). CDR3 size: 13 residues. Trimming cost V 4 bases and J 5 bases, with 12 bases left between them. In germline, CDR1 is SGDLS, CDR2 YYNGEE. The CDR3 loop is CASSWTPAETQYF. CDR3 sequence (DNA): TGTGCCAGCAGCTGGACTCCGGCGGAGACCCAGTACTTC.

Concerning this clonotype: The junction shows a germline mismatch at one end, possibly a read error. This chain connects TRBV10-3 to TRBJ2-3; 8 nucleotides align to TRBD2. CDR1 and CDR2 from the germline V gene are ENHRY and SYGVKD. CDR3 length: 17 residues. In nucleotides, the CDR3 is TGTGCCATCAGTGAGTCGGAGGGCGGGGGGTCGACAGATGCGCAGTATTTT. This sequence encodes CAISESEGGGSTDAQYF.

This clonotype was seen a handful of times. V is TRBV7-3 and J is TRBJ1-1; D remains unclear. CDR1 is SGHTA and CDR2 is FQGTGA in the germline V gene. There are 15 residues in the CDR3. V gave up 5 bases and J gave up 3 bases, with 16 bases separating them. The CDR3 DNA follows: TGTGCCAGCAGCCCGCGCCCGGGTGTAGACACTGAAGCTTTCTTT. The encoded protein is CASSPRPGVDTEAFF.

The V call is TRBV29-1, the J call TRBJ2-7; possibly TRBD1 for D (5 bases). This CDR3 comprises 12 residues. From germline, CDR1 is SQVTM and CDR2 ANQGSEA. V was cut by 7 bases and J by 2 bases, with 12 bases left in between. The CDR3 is CSGLGLAYEQYF. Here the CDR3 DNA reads TGCAGCGGCCTGGGGCTAGCCTACGAGCAGTACTTC.

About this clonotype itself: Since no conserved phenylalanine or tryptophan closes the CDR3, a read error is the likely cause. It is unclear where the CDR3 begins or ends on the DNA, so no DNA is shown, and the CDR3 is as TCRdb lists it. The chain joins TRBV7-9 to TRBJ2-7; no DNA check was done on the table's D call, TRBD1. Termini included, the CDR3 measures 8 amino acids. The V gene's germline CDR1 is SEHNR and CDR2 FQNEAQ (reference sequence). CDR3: CASSFGPG.

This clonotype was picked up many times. CDR3 DNA: TGTGCCAGCAGCCGGGGGAGGTTGGACGGCACTGAAGCTTTCTTT. Its translation is CASSRGRLDGTEAFF. V gene TRBV12-3 or TRBV12-4 combines with J gene TRBJ1-1; tentatively, D is TRBD1 (5 bases). Trimming removed 6 bases at V and 4 bases at J, with 18 bases between. The CDR3 covers 15 residues.

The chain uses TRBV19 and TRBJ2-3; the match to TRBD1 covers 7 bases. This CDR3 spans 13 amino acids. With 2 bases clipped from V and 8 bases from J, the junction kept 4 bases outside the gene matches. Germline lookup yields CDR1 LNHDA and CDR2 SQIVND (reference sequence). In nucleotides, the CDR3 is TGTGCCAGTAGTATAAACCGGGACAGTACGCAGTATTTT. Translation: CASSINRDSTQYF.

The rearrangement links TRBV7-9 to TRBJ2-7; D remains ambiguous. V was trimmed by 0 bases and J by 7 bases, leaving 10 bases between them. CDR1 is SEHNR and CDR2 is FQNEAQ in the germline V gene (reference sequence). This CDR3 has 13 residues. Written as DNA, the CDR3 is TGTGCCAGCAGCTTAGCCCCCTACAATGAGCAGTACGTC. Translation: CASSLAPYNEQYV.

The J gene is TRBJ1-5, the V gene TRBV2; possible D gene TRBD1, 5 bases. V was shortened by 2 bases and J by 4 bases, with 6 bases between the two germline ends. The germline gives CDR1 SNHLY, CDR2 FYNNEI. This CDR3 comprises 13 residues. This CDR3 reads CASSEQGNQPQHF. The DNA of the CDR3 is TGTGCCAGCAGTGAACAGGGAAATCAGCCCCAGCATTTT.

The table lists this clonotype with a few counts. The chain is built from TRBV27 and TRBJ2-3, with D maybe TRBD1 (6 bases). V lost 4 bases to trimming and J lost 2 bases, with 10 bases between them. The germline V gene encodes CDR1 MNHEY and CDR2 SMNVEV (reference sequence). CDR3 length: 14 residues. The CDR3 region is CASSYWDTTDTQYF. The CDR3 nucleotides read TGTGCCAGCAGTTACTGGGACACCACAGATACGCAGTATTTT.

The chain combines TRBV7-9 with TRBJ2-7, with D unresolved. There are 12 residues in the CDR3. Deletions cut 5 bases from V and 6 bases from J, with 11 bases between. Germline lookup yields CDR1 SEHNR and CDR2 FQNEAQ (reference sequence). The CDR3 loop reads CASSPALGEQYF. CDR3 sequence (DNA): TGTGCCAGCAGCCCTGCCTTGGGCGAGCAGTACTTC.

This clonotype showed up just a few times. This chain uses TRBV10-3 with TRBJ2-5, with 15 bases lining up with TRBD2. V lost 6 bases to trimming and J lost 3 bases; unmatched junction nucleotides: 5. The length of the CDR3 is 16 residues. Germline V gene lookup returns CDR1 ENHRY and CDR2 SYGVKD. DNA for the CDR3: TGTGCCATCAGCCGGACTAGCGGGGGGGCTGAAGAGACCCAGTACTTC. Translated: CAISRTSGGAEETQYF.

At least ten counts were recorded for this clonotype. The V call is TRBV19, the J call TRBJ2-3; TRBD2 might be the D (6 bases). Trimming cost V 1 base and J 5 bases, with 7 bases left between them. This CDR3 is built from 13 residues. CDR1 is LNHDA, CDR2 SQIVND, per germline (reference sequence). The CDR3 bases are TGTGCCAGTAGTATAGGGAGGGGAGATACGCAGTATTTT. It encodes CASSIGRGDTQYF.

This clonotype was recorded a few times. The CDR3 DNA follows: TGTGCCAGCAGTTACTCCGCAGTGAACACTGAAGCTTTCTTT. It is translated as CASSYSAVNTEAFF. The genes are TRBV6-5 and TRBJ1-1; D unclear. The germline gives CDR1 MNHEY, CDR2 SVGAGI. The CDR3 has 14 residues. Deletions cut 0 bases from V and 0 bases from J, with 5 bases between.

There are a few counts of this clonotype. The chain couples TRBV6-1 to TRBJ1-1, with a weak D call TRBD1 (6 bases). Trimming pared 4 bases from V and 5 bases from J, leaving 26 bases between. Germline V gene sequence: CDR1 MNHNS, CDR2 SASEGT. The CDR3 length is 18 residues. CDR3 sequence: CASSGEDRFVVKETEAFF. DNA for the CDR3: TGTGCCAGCAGTGGCGAGGACAGATTTGTAGTTAAGGAGACTGAAGCTTTCTTT.